This T cell receptor (beta chain) was documented in a study of blood T cell repertoires in COVID-19. Assay used: immunoSEQ multiplex PCR; TCRdb lists only in-frame clones, some missing. The sample lists approximately 500,000 clones; roughly 91% were seen once. Germline-derived CDR1 and CDR2 are SGHDN and FVKESK. Between the trimmed V and J ends, which lost 0 bases and 6 bases, there was a span of 13 bases. The CDR3 sequence is 15 residues long. This rearrangement joins TRBV14 to TRBJ2-3, with TRBD1 as a possible D gene (5 bases). The clonotype was recovered from a woman aged 45-59 years with COVID-19, enrolled during active disease. Sequencing input: peripheral blood. CDR3 region: CASSQERAGADTQYF. As DNA, the CDR3 is TGTGCCAGCAGCCAAGAGAGAGCTGGGGCCGATACGCAGTATTTT.